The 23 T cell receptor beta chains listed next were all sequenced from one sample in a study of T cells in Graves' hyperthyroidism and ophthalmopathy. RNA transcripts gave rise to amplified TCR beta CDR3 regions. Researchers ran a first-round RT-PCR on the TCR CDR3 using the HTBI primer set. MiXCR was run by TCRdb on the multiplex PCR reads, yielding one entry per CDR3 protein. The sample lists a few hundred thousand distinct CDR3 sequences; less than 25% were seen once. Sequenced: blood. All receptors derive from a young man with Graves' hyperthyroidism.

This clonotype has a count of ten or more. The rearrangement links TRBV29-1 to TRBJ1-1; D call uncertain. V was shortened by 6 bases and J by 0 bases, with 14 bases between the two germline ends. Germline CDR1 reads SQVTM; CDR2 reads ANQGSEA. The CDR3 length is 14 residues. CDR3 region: CSVDPWGMNTEAFF. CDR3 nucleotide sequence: TGCAGCGTGGACCCTTGGGGTATGAACACTGAAGCTTTCTTT.

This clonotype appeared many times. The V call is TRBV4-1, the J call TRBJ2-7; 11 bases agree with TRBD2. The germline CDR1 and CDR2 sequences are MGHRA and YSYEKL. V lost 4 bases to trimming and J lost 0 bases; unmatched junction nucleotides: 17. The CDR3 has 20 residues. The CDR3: CASSLYSAALAGGPSYEQYF. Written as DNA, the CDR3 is TGCGCCAGCAGCCTCTATTCGGCGGCTCTAGCGGGGGGCCCCTCCTACGAGCAGTACTTC.

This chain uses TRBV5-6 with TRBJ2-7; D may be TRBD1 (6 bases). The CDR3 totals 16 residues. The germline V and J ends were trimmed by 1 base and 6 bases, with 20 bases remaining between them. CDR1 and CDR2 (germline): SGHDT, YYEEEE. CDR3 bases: TGTGCCAGCAGCTTGTCCTACAGGGAAGGAGCTCCCGAGCAGTACTTC. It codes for CASSLSYREGAPEQYF. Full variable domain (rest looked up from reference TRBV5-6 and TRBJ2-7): DAGVTQSPTHLIKTRGQQVTLRCSPKSGHDTVSWYQQALGQGPQFIFQYYEEEERQRGNFPDRFSGHQFPNYSSELNVNALLLGDSALYLCASSLSYREGAPEQYFGPGTRLTVT.

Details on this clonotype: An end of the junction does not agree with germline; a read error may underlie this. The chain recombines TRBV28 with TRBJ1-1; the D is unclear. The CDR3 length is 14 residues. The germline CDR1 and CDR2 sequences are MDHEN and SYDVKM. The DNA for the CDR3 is TGTGCCAGCAGTTTCGGACCAGTGAACACTGAAGCTTTATTT. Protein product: CASSFGPVNTEALF.

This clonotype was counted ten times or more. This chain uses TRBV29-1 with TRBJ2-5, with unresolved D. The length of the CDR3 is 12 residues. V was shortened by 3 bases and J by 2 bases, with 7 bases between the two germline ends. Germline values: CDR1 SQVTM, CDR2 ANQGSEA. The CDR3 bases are TGCAGCGTTGATGGGTATCAAGAGACCCAGTACTTC. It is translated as CSVDGYQETQYF.

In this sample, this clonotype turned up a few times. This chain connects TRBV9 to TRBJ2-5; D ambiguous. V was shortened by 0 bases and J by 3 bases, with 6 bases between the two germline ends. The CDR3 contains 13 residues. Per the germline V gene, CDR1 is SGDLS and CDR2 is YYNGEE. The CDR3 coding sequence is TGTGCCAGCAGCGTAGATTTAGAAGAGACCCAGTACTTC. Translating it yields CASSVDLEETQYF. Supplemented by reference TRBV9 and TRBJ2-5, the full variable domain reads DSGVTQTPKHLITATGQRVTLRCSPRSGDLSVYWYQQSLDQGLQFLIQYYNGEERAKGNILERFSAQQFPDLHSELNLSSLELGDSALYFCASSVDLEETQYFGPGTRLLVL.

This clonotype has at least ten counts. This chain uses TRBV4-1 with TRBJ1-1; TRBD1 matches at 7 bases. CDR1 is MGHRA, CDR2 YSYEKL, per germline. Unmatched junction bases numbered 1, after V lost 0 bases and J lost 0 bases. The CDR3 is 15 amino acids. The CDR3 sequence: CASSQETGMNTEAFF. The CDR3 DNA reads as TGCGCCAGCAGCCAAGAGACAGGGATGAACACTGAAGCTTTCTTT.

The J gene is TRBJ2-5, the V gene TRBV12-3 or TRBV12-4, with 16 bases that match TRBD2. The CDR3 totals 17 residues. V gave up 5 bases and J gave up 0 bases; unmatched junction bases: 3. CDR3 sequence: CASSLGLAGGHQETQYF. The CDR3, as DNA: TGTGCCAGCAGTCTGGGACTAGCGGGGGGGCACCAAGAGACCCAGTACTTC.

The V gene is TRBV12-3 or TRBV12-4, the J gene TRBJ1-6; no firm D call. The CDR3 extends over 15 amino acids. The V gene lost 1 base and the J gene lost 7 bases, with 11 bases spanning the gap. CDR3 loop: CASSLEASVNSPLHF. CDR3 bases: TGTGCCAGCAGTTTAGAGGCCAGCGTAAATTCACCCCTCCACTTT.

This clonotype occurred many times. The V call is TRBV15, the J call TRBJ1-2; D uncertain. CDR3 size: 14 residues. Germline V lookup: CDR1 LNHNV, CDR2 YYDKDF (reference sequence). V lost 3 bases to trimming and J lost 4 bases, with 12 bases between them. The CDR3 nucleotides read TGTGCCACCAGCAGGCTTCTCAGCTCCTATGGCTACACCTTC. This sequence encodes CATSRLLSSYGYTF. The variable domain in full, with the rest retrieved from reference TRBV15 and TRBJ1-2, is DAMVIQNPRYQVTQFGKPVTLSCSQTLNHNVMYWYQQKSSQAPKLLFHYYDKDFNNEADTPDNFQSRRPNTSFCFLDIRSPGLGDTAMYLCATSRLLSSYGYTFGSGTRLTVV.

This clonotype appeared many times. CDR3 residues: CASSLGADQPQHF. The CDR3 coding sequence is TGTGCCAGCAGTTTAGGGGCGGATCAGCCCCAGCATTTT. The chain has TRBV6-5 and TRBJ1-5; a weak D match, TRBD1 (5 bases). Trimming removed 4 bases at V and 5 bases at J, with 9 bases between. Germline-derived CDR1 and CDR2 are MNHEY and SVGAGI. CDR3 length: 13 amino acids.

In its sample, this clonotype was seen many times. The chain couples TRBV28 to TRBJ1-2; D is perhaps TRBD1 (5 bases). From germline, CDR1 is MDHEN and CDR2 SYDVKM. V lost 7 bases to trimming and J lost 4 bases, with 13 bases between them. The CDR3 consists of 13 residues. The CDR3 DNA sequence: TGTGCCAGCAAGGCAAGACAGTTCTATGGCTACACCTTC. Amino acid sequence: CASKARQFYGYTF.

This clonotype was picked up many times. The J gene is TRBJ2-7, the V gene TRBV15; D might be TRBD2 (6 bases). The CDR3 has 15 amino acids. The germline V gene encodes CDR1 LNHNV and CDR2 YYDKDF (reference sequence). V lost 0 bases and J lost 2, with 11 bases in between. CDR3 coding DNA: TGTGCCACCAGCAGAGATAGCGGAACCCCCTACGAGCAGTACTTC. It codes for CATSRDSGTPYEQYF.

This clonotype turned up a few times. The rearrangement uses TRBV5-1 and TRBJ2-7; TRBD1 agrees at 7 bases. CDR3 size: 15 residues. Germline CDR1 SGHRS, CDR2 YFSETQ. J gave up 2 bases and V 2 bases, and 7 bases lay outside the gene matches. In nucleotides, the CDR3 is TGCGCCAGCAGCTTCGACCCGGGACAGCCCTACGAGCAGTACTTC. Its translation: CASSFDPGQPYEQYF.

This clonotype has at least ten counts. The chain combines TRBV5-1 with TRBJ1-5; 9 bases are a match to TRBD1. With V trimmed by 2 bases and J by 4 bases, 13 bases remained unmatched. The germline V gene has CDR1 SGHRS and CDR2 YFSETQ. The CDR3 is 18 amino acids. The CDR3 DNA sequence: TGCGCCAGCAGCTTAGGTCCCACAGGGGGCCTCGGGAATCAGCCCCAGCATTTT. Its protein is CASSLGPTGGLGNQPQHF. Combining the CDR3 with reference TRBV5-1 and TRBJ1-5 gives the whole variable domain KAGVTQTPRYLIKTRGQQVTLSCSPISGHRSVSWYQQTPGQGLQFLFEYFSETQRNKGNFPGRFSGRQFSNSRSEMNVSTLELGDSALYLCASSLGPTGGLGNQPQHFGDGTRLSIL.

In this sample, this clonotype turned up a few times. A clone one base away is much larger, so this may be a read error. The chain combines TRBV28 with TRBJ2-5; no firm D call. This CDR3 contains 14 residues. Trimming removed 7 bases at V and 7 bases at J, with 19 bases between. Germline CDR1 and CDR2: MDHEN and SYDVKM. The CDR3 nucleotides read TGTGCCAGCAATCCGTCCTCTAAGTCAGTGACCCAGTACTTC. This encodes CASNPSSKSVTQYF.

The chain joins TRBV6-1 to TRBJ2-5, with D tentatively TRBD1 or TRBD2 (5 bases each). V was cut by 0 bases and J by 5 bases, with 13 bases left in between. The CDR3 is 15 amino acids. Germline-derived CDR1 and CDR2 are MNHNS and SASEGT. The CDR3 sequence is CASSEAWGTGETQYF. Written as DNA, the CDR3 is TGTGCCAGCAGTGAAGCGTGGGGGACGGGTGAGACCCAGTACTTC.

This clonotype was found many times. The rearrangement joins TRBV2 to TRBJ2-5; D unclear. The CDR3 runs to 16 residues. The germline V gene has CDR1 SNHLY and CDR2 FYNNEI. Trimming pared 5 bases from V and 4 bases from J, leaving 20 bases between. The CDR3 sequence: CASSRVRATSGETQYF. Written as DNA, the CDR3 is TGTGCCAGCAGTAGAGTCCGGGCCACCTCGGGAGAGACCCAGTACTTC.

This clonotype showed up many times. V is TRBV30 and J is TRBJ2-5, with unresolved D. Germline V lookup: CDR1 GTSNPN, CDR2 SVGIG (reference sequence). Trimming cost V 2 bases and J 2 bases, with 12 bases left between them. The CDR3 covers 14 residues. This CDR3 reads CAWSRMSGQETQYF. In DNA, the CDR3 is TGTGCCTGGAGTCGAATGAGTGGTCAAGAGACCCAGTACTTC.

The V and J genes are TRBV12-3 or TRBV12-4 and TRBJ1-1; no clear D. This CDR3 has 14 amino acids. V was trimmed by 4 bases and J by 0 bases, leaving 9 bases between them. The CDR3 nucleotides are TGTGCCAGCAGTTCCATAGGTATGAACACTGAAGCTTTCTTT. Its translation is CASSSIGMNTEAFF.

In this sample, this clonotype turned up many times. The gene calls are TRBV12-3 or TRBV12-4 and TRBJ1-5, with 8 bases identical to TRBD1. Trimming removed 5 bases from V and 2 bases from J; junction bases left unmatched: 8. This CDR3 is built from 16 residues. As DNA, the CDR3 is TGTGCCAGCAGTAGCACAGGGGGTATGGGCAATCAGCCCCAGCATTTT. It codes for CASSSTGGMGNQPQHF.

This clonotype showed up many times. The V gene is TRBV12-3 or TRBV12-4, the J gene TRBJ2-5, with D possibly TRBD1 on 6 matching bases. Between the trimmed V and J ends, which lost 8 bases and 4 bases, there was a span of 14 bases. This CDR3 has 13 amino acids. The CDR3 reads CASGRGSRETQYF. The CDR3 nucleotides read TGTGCCAGCGGCAGGGGCTCCCGAGAGACCCAGTACTTC.

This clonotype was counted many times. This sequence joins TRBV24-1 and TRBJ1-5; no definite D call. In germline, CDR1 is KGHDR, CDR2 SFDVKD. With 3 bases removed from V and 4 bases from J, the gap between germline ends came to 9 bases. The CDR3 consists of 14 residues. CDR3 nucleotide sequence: TGTGCCACCAGTGATGTGGGCCCTAATCAGCCCCAGCATTTT. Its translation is CATSDVGPNQPQHF.